This is a list of T cell receptor beta chains from one sample in a study of Ad26.COV2.S vaccination and SARS-CoV-2 variants. Sequencing was performed with immunoSEQ multiplex PCR; in TCRdb, only in-frame clones are kept and a portion is missing. The sample records about 440,000 clones, about 90% being singletons. The source was peripheral blood, collected in a trial of Ad26.COV2.S vaccine versus placebo. These receptors were taken from a person aged 18-60 years who received the Ad26.COV2.S COVID-19 vaccine or a placebo. The CDR3 runs from the conserved cysteine through the conserved F or W. A D gene is named only where the DNA matches it firmly. Expanded clones get a size class; other rows say once, few or many, or leave the size out.

D: TRBD1; size: once; V: TRBV11-1; J: TRBJ1-4; CDR3: CASSYSRDRGEKLFF; DNA: TGTGCCAGCAGCTACTCTCGGGACAGGGGAGAAAAACTGTTTTTT
D: TRBD1; size: .; V: TRBV19; J: TRBJ2-1; CDR3: CASIARGPYNEQFF; DNA: TGTGCCAGTATTGCCAGGGGGCCCTACAATGAGCAGTTCTTC
D: .; size: .; V: TRBV15; J: TRBJ2-6; CDR3: CATSRDFAGGAAGANVLTF; DNA: TGTGCCACCAGCAGAGATTTCGCAGGGGGGGCCGCTGGGGCCAACGTCCTGACTTTC
D: TRBD2; size: .; V: TRBV10-3; J: TRBJ2-2; CDR3: CAISLGLASTGELFF; DNA: TGTGCCATCAGCCTCGGACTAGCTTCCACCGGGGAGCTGTTTTTT
D: .; size: few; V: TRBV12-3/TRBV12-4; J: TRBJ2-7; CDR3: CASSLSDEQYF; DNA: TGTGCCAGCAGTTTAAGTGACGAGCAGTACTTC
D: TRBD1; size: .; V: TRBV5-1; J: TRBJ2-1; CDR3: CASSSGQGNNEQFF; DNA: TGCGCCAGCAGCTCAGGACAGGGTAACAATGAGCAGTTCTTC
D: .; size: .; V: TRBV7-9; J: TRBJ1-1; CDR3: CASSTRAGEFTEAFF; DNA: TGTGCCAGCAGCACGAGGGCCGGGGAGTTCACTGAAGCTTTCTTT
D: .; size: .; V: TRBV2; J: TRBJ1-1; CDR3: CVCRTLNTEAFF; DNA: TGTGTCTGCAGGACCCTGAACACTGAAGCTTTCTTT
D: .; size: .; V: TRBV20-1; J: TRBJ2-7; CDR3: CSASASREQYF; DNA: TGCAGTGCTAGCGCATCCAGGGAGCAGTACTTC
D: .; size: few; V: TRBV5-1; J: TRBJ2-7; CDR3: CASSLQGSYEQYF; DNA: TGCGCCAGCAGCTTGCAGGGTTCCTACGAGCAGTACTTC
D: .; size: .; V: TRBV28; J: TRBJ1-1; CDR3: CASSLSGGSSTEAFF; DNA: TGTGCCAGCAGTTTATCGGGGGGGTCGAGCACTGAAGCTTTCTTT
D: .; size: once; V: TRBV19; J: TRBJ2-5; CDR3: CASSITQETQYF; DNA: TGTGCCAGTAGTATTACCCAAGAGACCCAGTACTTC
D: .; size: .; V: TRBV5-1; J: TRBJ2-3; CDR3: CASSLEAGAADTQYF; DNA: TGCGCCAGCAGCTTGGAGGCGGGGGCCGCAGATACGCAGTATTTT
D: .; size: .; V: TRBV28; J: TRBJ2-1; CDR3: CASSRAASYNEQFF; DNA: TGTGCCAGCAGTCGAGCGGCCTCCTACAATGAGCAGTTCTTC
D: TRBD2; size: once; V: TRBV29-1; J: TRBJ2-2; CDR3: CSVLAGDTGELFF; DNA: TGCAGCGTATTAGCGGGGGACACCGGGGAGCTGTTTTTT
D: .; size: .; V: TRBV28; J: TRBJ2-2; CDR3: CASRVNTGELFF; DNA: TGTGCCAGCAGGGTGAACACCGGGGAGCTGTTTTTT
D: TRBD1; size: few; V: TRBV19; J: TRBJ1-2; CDR3: CASSLTDRGNYGYTF; DNA: TGTGCCAGTAGTCTCACAGACAGGGGGAACTATGGCTACACCTTC
D: TRBD2; size: once; V: TRBV2; J: TRBJ2-1; CDR3: CASSPGLGAYNEQFF; DNA: TGTGCCAGCAGCCCAGGACTAGGAGCCTACAATGAGCAGTTCTTC
D: .; size: .; V: TRBV18; J: TRBJ2-1; CDR3: CASSPNNEQFF; DNA: TGTGCCAGCTCACCAAACAATGAGCAGTTCTTC
D: .; size: .; V: TRBV28; J: TRBJ1-1; CDR3: CASSLESGEVVNTEAFF; DNA: TGTGCCAGCAGTTTGGAATCAGGGGAGGTGGTGAACACTGAAGCTTTCTTT
D: .; size: .; V: TRBV15; J: TRBJ1-2; CDR3: CATSRDLVHSNYGYTF; DNA: TGTGCCACCAGCAGAGACTTGGTTCATTCTAACTATGGCTACACCTTC
D: TRBD2; size: once; V: TRBV29-1; J: TRBJ2-1; CDR3: CSAGGFGSGIRFEQFF; DNA: TGCAGCGCTGGGGGATTCGGAAGCGGGATCCGGTTTGAGCAGTTCTTC
D: .; size: .; V: TRBV5-4; J: TRBJ2-7; CDR3: CASSLQGGGTYEQYF; DNA: TGTGCCAGCAGCTTGCAGGGAGGAGGGACCTACGAGCAGTACTTC
D: TRBD1; size: .; V: TRBV11-3; J: TRBJ1-1; CDR3: CASSPGTGNTEAFF; DNA: TGTGCCAGCAGCCCCGGGACAGGGAACACTGAAGCTTTCTTT
D: .; size: .; V: TRBV14; J: TRBJ2-3; CDR3: CASSQVTGPSRPPDTQYF; DNA: TGTGCCAGCAGCCAAGTAACCGGGCCATCAAGACCCCCAGATACGCAGTATTTT
D: .; size: .; V: TRBV6-2/TRBV6-3; J: TRBJ2-3; CDR3: CASSFPTGLTDTQYF; DNA: TGTGCCAGCAGTTTCCCGACCGGCCTCACAGATACGCAGTATTTT
D: .; size: .; V: TRBV28; J: TRBJ2-1; CDR3: CASSSDLHSNNEQFF; DNA: TGTGCCAGCAGTTCGGACCTCCATTCTAACAATGAGCAGTTCTTC
D: .; size: .; V: TRBV10-3; J: TRBJ1-2; CDR3: CATVKGVMDYGYTF; DNA: TGTGCCACCGTCAAGGGGGTTATGGACTATGGCTACACCTTC
D: .; size: .; V: TRBV11-2; J: TRBJ2-7; CDR3: CASSLRPWTAPYEQYF; DNA: TGTGCCAGCAGCCTCCGCCCCTGGACGGCCCCCTACGAGCAGTACTTC
D: TRBD1; size: few; V: TRBV28; J: TRBJ1-5; CDR3: CASSSMGTEKDQPQHF; DNA: TGTGCCAGCAGTTCGATGGGGACAGAAAAGGACCAGCCCCAGCATTTT
D: .; size: .; V: TRBV27; J: TRBJ2-1; CDR3: CASSPGHEQFF; DNA: TGTGCCAGCAGCCCCGGGCATGAGCAGTTCTTC
D: TRBD1; size: .; V: TRBV7-9; J: TRBJ2-7; CDR3: CASSLGQGRYEQYF; DNA: TGTGCCAGCAGCTTAGGACAGGGAAGGTACGAGCAGTACTTC
D: TRBD2; size: .; V: TRBV4-3; J: TRBJ2-7; CDR3: CASSQDGTSGSYEQYF; DNA: TGCGCCAGCAGCCAAGACGGGACTAGCGGGTCCTACGAGCAGTACTTC
D: .; size: .; V: TRBV9; J: TRBJ2-2; CDR3: CASSRSGTQTGELFF; DNA: TGTGCCAGCAGTCGGTCCGGGACTCAAACCGGGGAGCTGTTTTTT
D: .; size: .; V: TRBV7-3; J: TRBJ2-5; CDR3: CASRGETQYF; DNA: TGTGCCAGCAGAGGAGAGACCCAGTACTTC
D: .; size: .; V: TRBV28; J: TRBJ1-4; CDR3: CASSSGAGQEKLFF; DNA: TGTGCCAGCAGCTCAGGGGCGGGTCAGGAAAAACTGTTTTTT
D: TRBD2; size: .; V: TRBV9; J: TRBJ2-1; CDR3: CASSVGLAGGPENNEQFF; DNA: TGTGCCAGCAGCGTAGGGCTAGCGGGAGGGCCGGAGAACAATGAGCAGTTCTTC
D: TRBD2; size: .; V: TRBV6-2/TRBV6-3; J: TRBJ2-2; CDR3: CASSYSTLTGEGVTGELFF; DNA: TGTGCCAGCAGTTACTCGACCCTTACGGGGGAGGGAGTTACCGGGGAGCTGTTTTTT
D: TRBD1; size: once; V: TRBV15; J: TRBJ1-5; CDR3: CATSRETDRTNQPQHF; DNA: TGTGCCACCAGCAGAGAGACGGACAGGACCAATCAGCCCCAGCATTTT
D: TRBD2; size: .; V: TRBV6-2/TRBV6-3; J: TRBJ2-1; CDR3: CASSYSTSGRGNEQFF; DNA: TGTGCCAGCAGTTACTCGACTAGCGGGAGGGGCAATGAGCAGTTCTTC
D: .; size: .; V: TRBV11-2; J: TRBJ2-4; CDR3: CASSPDLGASAKKNIQYF; DNA: TGTGCCAGCAGCCCCGACCTTGGGGCTAGCGCTAAAAAAAACATTCAGTACTTC
D: .; size: .; V: TRBV11-3; J: TRBJ2-7; CDR3: CASSFTMASEQYF; DNA: TGTGCCAGCAGCTTTACTATGGCCTCCGAGCAGTACTTC
D: TRBD1; size: .; V: TRBV10-1; J: TRBJ1-1; CDR3: CASSEFPPTGGAHTEAFF; DNA: TGCGCCAGCAGTGAGTTCCCCCCGACAGGGGGCGCGCACACTGAAGCTTTCTTT
D: TRBD2; size: .; V: TRBV5-4; J: TRBJ2-3; CDR3: CASSPGGASGTTDTQYF; DNA: TGTGCCAGCAGCCCCGGTGGGGCTAGCGGGACCACAGATACGCAGTATTTT
D: TRBD1; size: .; V: TRBV7-3; J: TRBJ2-3; CDR3: CASSSGQGGGDTQYF; DNA: TGTGCCAGCAGCTCGGGACAGGGCGGTGGAGATACGCAGTATTTT
D: TRBD2; size: .; V: TRBV19; J: TRBJ2-1; CDR3: CASSIAGGGNEQFF; DNA: TGTGCCAGTAGTATAGCGGGAGGGGGCAATGAGCAGTTCTTC